Shown below are 18 T cell receptor beta chains from a single sample sequenced in a study of radiotherapy plus CTLA-4 blockade in lung cancer (dated by TCRdb to the late 2010s). The library was obtained by the immunoSEQ multiplex PCR assay. Drawn from immuneACCESS, this table holds only the in-frame rearrangements with V and J called that TCRdb kept. Clones are partly lost; checked studies trace under half to an unresolved V gene and leave the rest unexplained. The sample table lists tens of thousands of clones, about 72% of them with a count of one. The ten largest account for approximately 12% of the sample. The sequences come from peripheral blood, collected from a patient treated with radiotherapy plus ipilimumab. All receptors derive from a human donor with non-small cell lung cancer who had stable disease on radiotherapy plus ipilimumab.

The chain couples TRBV29-1 to TRBJ1-4, with 7 nucleotides matching TRBD1. Germline values: CDR1 SQVTM, CDR2 ANQGSEA. This CDR3 region has 13 residues. The V and J ends lost 3 bases and 5 bases, in that order; junction bases with no gene match: 3. CDR3 sequence: CSVEGRGNEKLFF. CDR3 coding DNA: TGCAGCGTTGAGGGCAGGGGGAATGAAAAACTGTTTTTT. Complete variable domain (other parts from reference TRBV29-1 and TRBJ1-4): SAVISQKPSRDICQRGTSLTIQCQVDSQVTMMFWYRQQPGQSLTLIATANQGSEATYESGFVIDKFPISRPNLTFSTLTVSNMSPEDSSIYLCSVEGRGNEKLFFGSGTQLSVL.

V is TRBV5-1 and J is TRBJ1-1, with 8 bases identical to TRBD1. The CDR3 extends over 15 amino acids. With 2 bases clipped from V and 2 bases from J, the junction kept 5 bases outside the gene matches. From germline, CDR1 is SGHRS and CDR2 YFSETQ. This CDR3 reads CASSFRTGSNTEAFF. The CDR3 DNA follows: TGCGCCAGCAGCTTTCGGACAGGGTCTAACACTGAAGCTTTCTTT. The full variable domain, with the rest looked up from reference TRBV5-1 and TRBJ1-1, is KAGVTQTPRYLIKTRGQQVTLSCSPISGHRSVSWYQQTPGQGLQFLFEYFSETQRNKGNFPGRFSGRQFSNSRSEMNVSTLELGDSALYLCASSFRTGSNTEAFFGQGTRLTVV.

The V and J genes are TRBV10-1 and TRBJ2-2; 8 bases map to TRBD1. Per the germline V gene, CDR1 is WNHNN and CDR2 is SYGVQD (reference sequence). The CDR3 is 14 residues long. The trim removed 6 bases at V and 2 bases at J, leaving 2 bases unmatched. The CDR3: CASRAGGNTGELFF. CDR3 DNA sequence: TGCGCCAGCAGAGCAGGGGGCAACACCGGGGAGCTGTTTTTT.

V is TRBV6-5 and J is TRBJ1-1, with 11 bases identical to TRBD1. The CDR3 is made up of 15 amino acids. Trimming at V came to 0 bases and at J to 7 bases, leaving 4 bases not matched to a gene. Germline CDR1 is MNHEY and CDR2 is SVGAGI. The CDR3, as DNA: TGTGCCAGCAGTTACTCGGGACAGGGGGTCGTTGAAGCTTTCTTT. Its protein product is CASSYSGQGVVEAFF.

The rearrangement uses TRBV10-3 and TRBJ2-6; D perhaps matches TRBD1 (7 bases). With 6 bases removed from V and 3 bases from J, the gap between germline ends came to 21 bases. From germline, CDR1 is ENHRY and CDR2 SYGVKD. The length of the CDR3 is 18 residues. The CDR3 DNA reads TGTGCCATCAGCAACTCCCTTGGACAGGAGGGTGGGGCCAACGTCCTGACTTTC. Translated: CAISNSLGQEGGANVLTF.

The chain couples TRBV5-1 to TRBJ1-3, with 9 bases matching TRBD1. This CDR3 is built from 16 residues. Germline CDR1 reads SGHRS; CDR2 reads YFSETQ. The ends lost 4 bases at V and 4 bases at J; junction bases unmatched: 9. CDR3 in amino acids: CASSPGTGLPGNTIYF. In DNA, the CDR3 is TGCGCCAGCAGCCCAGGGACAGGGCTCCCAGGAAACACCATATATTTT.

The gene calls are TRBV13 and TRBJ1-3; D gene ambiguous. This CDR3 is 15 amino acids long. Germline V gene lookup returns CDR1 PRHDT and CDR2 FYEKMQ (reference sequence). V lost 1 base and J lost 0, with 7 bases in between. The CDR3 DNA reads as TGTGCCAGCAGCTTAGTCCGGGACTCTGGAAACACCATATATTTT. Translation: CASSLVRDSGNTIYF.

The chain carries TRBV6-6 and TRBJ1-5; no clear D. Germline CDR1 MNHNY, CDR2 SVGAGI (reference sequence). The CDR3 runs to 13 residues. Trimming removed 6 bases from V and 5 bases from J, with 11 bases in between. DNA for the CDR3: TGTGCCAGCAGGCCAGACCGTGATCAGCCCCAGCATTTT. Translating it yields CASRPDRDQPQHF.

This chain joins TRBV9 and TRBJ1-2; D call uncertain. This CDR3 is built from 11 residues. V lost 2 bases to trimming and J lost 4 bases, with 3 bases between them. CDR1 SGDLS and CDR2 YYNGEE come from the germline V gene. CDR3 amino acids: CASSVPYGYTF. In DNA form, the CDR3 reads TGTGCCAGCAGCGTTCCCTATGGCTACACCTTC.

This clone was observed a handful of times. The chain links TRBV27 to TRBJ2-1; the match to TRBD2 covers 11 bases. This CDR3 comprises 16 residues. Germline assignment: CDR1 MNHEY and CDR2 SMNVEV (reference sequence). The V gene end was trimmed by 5 bases and the J gene end by 6 bases; junction bases not matched to a gene: 9. The CDR3 DNA reads TGTGCCAGCAGTGTCGGGAGACTAGCGGGGCCCAATGAGCAGTTCTTC. Translating gives CASSVGRLAGPNEQFF.

V gene TRBV28 combines with J gene TRBJ2-5; maybe TRBD2 (7 bases). The germline gives CDR1 MDHEN, CDR2 SYDVKM. V shed 6 bases and J shed 5 bases, with 22 bases lying between them. This CDR3 has 16 amino acids. Here the CDR3 DNA reads TGTGCCAGCAGACCCTCAGTGGGGGGGCTGTGGGAGACCCAGTACTTC. Translated: CASRPSVGGLWETQYF.

The chain is built from TRBV10-2 and TRBJ2-3; 7 positions match TRBD1. Trimming removed 6 bases from V and 0 bases from J; junction bases left unmatched: 3. The CDR3 spans 14 residues. Germline V CDR1 and CDR2: WSHSY, SAAADI. Here the CDR3 reads CASRVGQSTDTQYF. The CDR3 DNA is TGCGCCAGCAGGGTGGGACAGAGCACAGATACGCAGTATTTT.

This clone occurred once. The CDR3 nucleotides read TGTGCCAGCAGTACAGGGGGATTTAGCCGGGACACTGAAGCTTTCTTT. It translates to CASSTGGFSRDTEAFF. V usage is TRBV6-6 and J usage is TRBJ1-1, with TRBD1 identical over 8 bases. This CDR3 region has 16 residues. J gave up 3 bases and V 5 bases, and 11 bases lay outside the gene matches. The germline V gene encodes CDR1 MNHNY and CDR2 SVGAGI (reference sequence).

The V and J genes are TRBV6-1 and TRBJ2-3; TRBD1 might be the D (5 bases). Trimming stripped 8 bases from V and 7 bases from J, with 10 bases between. Per germline, CDR1 MNHNS and CDR2 SASEGT. The CDR3 sequence is 11 residues long. The CDR3 DNA reads TGTGCCAGCGTATCAGGGAATACGCAGTATTTT. Translating gives CASVSGNTQYF.

The chain is built from TRBV7-2 and TRBJ1-1, with 7 bases fitting TRBD1. From germline, CDR1 is SGHTA and CDR2 FQGNSA. The CDR3 is made up of 14 amino acids. Trimming cost V 5 bases and J 6 bases; bases outside gene matches: 9. The CDR3, as DNA: TGTGCCAGCAGCATATTACAGGGGAAATCTGAAGCTTTCTTT. It is translated as CASSILQGKSEAFF.

This clone has just a few counts. This sequence joins TRBV30 and TRBJ1-2, with 9 bases lining up with TRBD1. CDR1 GTSNPN and CDR2 SVGIG come from the germline V gene (reference sequence). With 2 bases clipped from V and 7 bases from J, the junction kept 8 bases outside the gene matches. This CDR3 region has 14 residues. CDR3 sequence reads: CAWSSATGGSGYTF. CDR3 nucleotide sequence: TGTGCCTGGAGTAGTGCTACAGGGGGCAGTGGCTACACCTTC.

The chain links TRBV4-3 to TRBJ1-6, with D unresolved. This CDR3 region has 14 residues. The V and J ends lost 1 base and 9 bases respectively, with 10 bases between them. Germline CDR1 LGHNA, CDR2 YSLEER. The DNA of the CDR3 is TGCGCCAGCAGCCAAGTTGGGGTTGGTTCACCCCTCCACTTT. Translating gives CASSQVGVGSPLHF.

This clone was counted once. J is TRBJ2-1 and V is TRBV27, with 10 positions matching TRBD1. Germline CDR1 is MNHEY and CDR2 is SMNVEV (reference sequence). V was clipped by 7 bases and J by 4 bases; unmatched bases: 7. The CDR3 has 15 amino acids. The CDR3 region has the DNA TGTGCCAGCACCCGCGGGACAGGGGCTTACAATGAGCAGTTCTTC. Its translation: CASTRGTGAYNEQFF.